The 7 T cell receptor beta chains listed next were all sequenced from one sample in a study of blood T cell repertoires in COVID-19. Generated by immunoSEQ multiplex PCR, the TCRdb table keeps only in-frame clones and is missing some. The data contain 90,000 to 130,000 clones, approximately 78% of them seen just once; the ten biggest clones take up roughly 7.9%. Sequenced material: peripheral blood. The receptors derive from a man between 65 and 85 years old with acute or convalescent COVID-19.

The rearrangement joins TRBV28 to TRBJ1-1, with 7 bases matching TRBD1. Germline CDR1 MDHEN, CDR2 SYDVKM. Trimming cost V 7 bases and J 4 bases; bases outside gene matches: 9. The CDR3 runs to 14 residues. CDR3 in amino acids: CASTTPGGSTEAFF. The DNA for the CDR3 is TGTGCCAGCACTACACCAGGGGGTAGCACTGAAGCTTTCTTT.

The rearrangement uses TRBV12-3 or TRBV12-4 and TRBJ2-7, with 8 bases lining up with TRBD1. This CDR3 contains 13 residues. The J segment lost 3 bases and the V segment lost 6 bases, leaving 4 bases of the junction unmatched. The CDR3 DNA is TGTGCCAGCAGCTTCGACAGGGGCTACGAGCAGTACTTC. Translated: CASSFDRGYEQYF.

The chain joins TRBV20-1 to TRBJ2-7, with TRBD1 matching 10 bases. The CDR3 has 13 residues. The V segment lost 3 bases and the J segment 6 bases; nucleotides outside the gene matches: 5. Germline-derived CDR1 and CDR2 are DFQATT and SNEGSKA (reference sequence). The chain's CDR3 is CSASTDRGREQYF. The CDR3 region has the DNA TGCAGTGCTAGTACCGACAGGGGGCGCGAGCAGTACTTC.

The chain couples TRBV30 to TRBJ1-2; D is unclear. V was shortened by 3 bases and J by 1 base, with 9 bases between the two germline ends. The germline CDR1 and CDR2 sequences are GTSNPN and SVGIG (reference sequence). This CDR3 has 13 residues. CDR3 amino acids: CAWSPGGNYGYTF. As DNA, the CDR3 is TGTGCCTGGAGCCCCGGAGGTAACTATGGCTACACCTTC.

The rearrangement links TRBV2 to TRBJ1-1, with 7 bases lining up with TRBD1. V shed 7 bases and J 0 bases; nucleotides not matched to a gene: 2. The length of the CDR3 is 13 residues. Germline values: CDR1 SNHLY, CDR2 FYNNEI. The CDR3 protein is CASTGQMNTEAFF. CDR3 coding DNA: TGTGCCAGCACGGGACAGATGAACACTGAAGCTTTCTTT.

V gene TRBV5-1 combines with J gene TRBJ2-7; D is unresolved. V lost 0 bases, J lost 0 bases, and 7 bases lay in between. The CDR3 sequence is 14 residues long. The germline V gene has CDR1 SGHRS and CDR2 YFSETQ. CDR3 protein: CASSLVEDSYEQYF. CDR3 nucleotides: TGCGCCAGCAGCTTGGTCGAGGACTCCTACGAGCAGTACTTC.

The chain recombines TRBV6-5 with TRBJ2-3; TRBD1 might be the D (6 bases). The CDR3 is 13 amino acids. V lost 7 bases, J lost 5 bases, and 13 bases lay in between. Germline V gives CDR1 MNHEY, CDR2 SVGAGI. In nucleotides, the CDR3 is TGTGCCAGCATGTATACAGGGAAAGATACGCAGTATTTT. Amino acids: CASMYTGKDTQYF.